Included here is one T cell receptor (beta chain) sequence, with context. Its matching antigen is unknown. Germline V gives CDR1 SGHVS, CDR2 FQNEAQ. The CDR3 runs to 15 residues. Trimming removed 5 bases from V and 2 bases from J; junction bases left unmatched: 7. This entry is derived from a study of metastatic and nonmetastatic thyroid tumors. Study information: Repertoires from malignant and benign thyroid patients were compared across blood and tumor or nodule tissue.

Study-level findings and limits: The reported finding was significantly higher TCR beta diversity in malignant thyroid tumors relative to benign nodules, in blood and tumor.

The authors' processing: Built for papillary thyroid cancer, a distant-metastasis classifier drew on CDR3 differences across clinicopathological groups. TCRdb used MiXCR to call clones anew from the PCR reads. TCRdb's processing, not the study's, gives the V and J calls here. The table has more than 20,000 clones, 36% seen once; the top ten hold about a fifth. No patient had received any treatment before thyroid surgery. The J gene is TRBJ2-5, the V gene TRBV7-8; 8 bases map to TRBD2. What was sequenced was blood. The receptor's source is a male donor with papillary thyroid cancer or a benign thyroid nodule (not recorded which). Some clones in this sample may be carry-over from other donors' samples. CDR3 DNA: TGTGCCAGCAGCCGGGCGGGAGGCGTTCAAGAGACCCAGTACTTC. It is translated as CASSRAGGVQETQYF.